This T cell receptor (beta chain) was observed in a study of shared clonotypes between healthy human individuals. Only in-frame clones appear in the TCRdb table, and some are missing; sequencing was by immunoSEQ multiplex PCR. Of about 1.5 million clones detected, 98% appear once; the ten largest clones hold 0.45%. The CDR3 covers 15 residues. Donors comprised healthy HIV-negative adults lacking recent acute infections or vaccinations. The sequence was obtained from a man aged 25 to 40 in good health. This chain uses TRBV12-2 with TRBJ2-1; the DNA was not compared with TRBD2, the D call given in the table. TRBV12-2 is deemed a pseudogene. Sequencing was carried out using naive CD4+ T cells sorted from blood. Subset given: CD45RA+ positively selected. The DNA for the CDR3 is TGTGCAAGTCGCTTAGTAATAGTCTTGTACAATGAGCAGTTCTTC. This encodes CASRLVIVLYNEQFF.